This is a list of T cell receptor beta chains from one sample in a study of T-cell memory formation after mild COVID-19. TCRdb ran MiXCR on the 5' RACE reads and lists one entry per CDR3 protein. The table has 350,000 to 400,000 distinct CDR3 sequences, approximately 15% seen once; the top ten hold under 25%. The sample taken for sequencing was PBMCs or a T cell subset sorted from them (not recorded which). The source of these receptors is a man younger than 35 who had mild COVID-19 (a few samples of this study predate the infection). Cell type and time point are not known. Each CDR3 is given without its conserved first and last residue. D genes are given only for firm matches.

cdr3_aa d_call j_call v_call
ASSLTGTDAGSPLH - TRBJ1-6 TRBV5-1
ASSAVGTANQPQH TRBD1 TRBJ1-5 TRBV7-2
AIRADSSSTDTQY - TRBJ2-3 TRBV10-3
ASRPSGTENTEAF - TRBJ1-1 TRBV6-5
ASSTRLAGAIDTQY TRBD2 TRBJ2-3 TRBV5-1
ASSYVPDRGDYGYT TRBD1 TRBJ1-2 TRBV4-1
SASSSYEQY - TRBJ2-7 TRBV20-1
ASRPIQGTAYEQY TRBD1 TRBJ2-7 TRBV6-5
ASSLEGQPRDTGELF - TRBJ2-2 TRBV7-6
ASSTTGQAPNYGYT TRBD1 TRBJ1-2 TRBV12-3/TRBV12-4
SARGGFSYGYT - TRBJ1-2 TRBV20-1
ASSGAAGGSYNEQF TRBD1 TRBJ2-1 TRBV6-1
ASRILGQGTEAF TRBD1 TRBJ1-1 TRBV6-5
ASSGNDRVLGEQY TRBD1 TRBJ2-7 TRBV6-6
ASSDGQRYGYT - TRBJ1-2 TRBV7-9
ASSYSRGHYGYT - TRBJ1-2 TRBV6-5
ASGPNPRAVHEQY - TRBJ2-7 TRBV12-5
ATSDPRGSAGELF - TRBJ2-2 TRBV24-1
ASSPNWDNEQF - TRBJ2-1 TRBV6-2/TRBV6-3
ASSVPGTLSTDTQY - TRBJ2-3 TRBV12-3/TRBV12-4
ASSPSGLETQY - TRBJ2-5 TRBV5-4
ASRNQGSGSPIH - TRBJ1-6 TRBV27
ASSPSFGETQY - TRBJ2-5 TRBV6-2/TRBV6-3
ASSLGPIGGQPQH - TRBJ1-5 TRBV7-9
ASSHFAGYT - TRBJ1-2 TRBV4-1
ASTIDRDQPQH - TRBJ1-5 TRBV12-3/TRBV12-4
ASSFIGGSRTGELF - TRBJ2-2 TRBV27
ASSLFISGGTDTQY TRBD2 TRBJ2-3 TRBV11-2
ASSRQVSQETQY - TRBJ2-5 TRBV27
ASSTYTGEEIHGYT TRBD1 TRBJ1-2 TRBV7-2
SVERGDTGELF - TRBJ2-2 TRBV29-1
ASSSGGGSLNEQF - TRBJ2-1 TRBV7-9
ASSAPRGLAGGSSSYNEQF TRBD2 TRBJ2-1 TRBV7-2
ASRQGARVTKNIQY TRBD1 TRBJ2-4 TRBV28
ASSPPGTSYGYT - TRBJ1-2 TRBV18
ASSFFPGEDEKLF - TRBJ1-4 TRBV5-1
ASSILTGGGETQY TRBD1 TRBJ2-5 TRBV19